The 26 T cell receptor beta chains below all came from one sample that was sequenced in a study of OX40 agonist ivuxolimab in advanced cancers. Generated by immunoSEQ multiplex PCR, the TCRdb table keeps only in-frame clones and is missing some. The data contain over 45,000 clones, about 82% of them seen just once; the ten biggest clones take up 0.85% to 1%. The sample here was CD4+ or CD8+ T cells sorted from blood, taken in a trial of the OX40 agonist ivuxolimab. The source is an adult with an advanced solid tumor such as melanoma, head and neck, liver or kidney cancer.

V usage is TRBV5-5 and J usage is TRBJ1-2; 7 bases are a match to TRBD1. The CDR3 extends over 16 amino acids. V trimming: 4 bases; J trimming: 1 base; junction bases outside the gene matches: 10. Germline CDR1 SGHKS, CDR2 YYEKEE (reference sequence). The CDR3 protein is CASSRGDRPRNYGYTF. As DNA, the CDR3 is TGTGCCAGCAGCCGAGGGGACAGACCGCGTAACTATGGCTACACCTTC.

The chain carries TRBV10-3 and TRBJ2-3; D gene ambiguous. Trimming removed 0 bases at V and 6 bases at J, with 10 bases between. The CDR3 runs to 14 residues. CDR1 is ENHRY, CDR2 SYGVKD, per germline. The CDR3 region has the DNA TGTGCCATCAGTGAGTCGAACACACTCGATACGCAGTATTTT. Translating gives CAISESNTLDTQYF.

The chain joins TRBV19 to TRBJ1-2; the D gene is possibly TRBD1 (5 bases). In germline, CDR1 is LNHDA, CDR2 SQIVND (reference sequence). Trimming left V 6 bases short and J 0 bases short, with 14 bases between. The CDR3 sequence is 15 residues long. The DNA for the CDR3 is TGTGCCAGTAGAGGGGTGGGAGTAACTAACTATGGCTACACCTTC. This sequence encodes CASRGVGVTNYGYTF.

This clone was seen once. The chain links TRBV9 to TRBJ1-1; no definite D call. The CDR3 loop spans 14 amino acids. CDR1 and CDR2 from the germline V gene are SGDLS and YYNGEE. Trimming left V 4 bases short and J 1 base short, with 11 bases between. CDR3 in amino acids: CASSPRRRNTEAFF. The DNA for the CDR3 is TGTGCCAGCAGCCCGCGTCGGAGGAACACTGAAGCTTTCTTT.

The chain employs TRBV4-1 and TRBJ2-7; 8 bases fit TRBD1. Germline V lookup: CDR1 MGHRA, CDR2 YSYEKL. There are 15 residues in the CDR3. The ends lost 2 bases at V and 7 bases at J; junction bases unmatched: 10. The CDR3 DNA follows: TGCGCCAGCAGCCAACCGGGCCAGGGGGCGTGGGAGCAGTACTTC. Amino acids: CASSQPGQGAWEQYF.

This clone appeared a single time. J is TRBJ1-2 and V is TRBV6-5; 12 bases fit TRBD1. This CDR3 region has 14 residues. Germline-derived CDR1 and CDR2 are MNHEY and SVGAGI. The V segment lost 6 bases and the J segment 4 bases; nucleotides outside the gene matches: 3. CDR3 in DNA: TGTGCCAGCAGCCTGGGACAGGGGGCCTATGGCTACACCTTC. Translated: CASSLGQGAYGYTF.

V gene TRBV7-9 combines with J gene TRBJ2-2, with D perhaps assigned TRBD1 or TRBD2 (5 bases each). The CDR3 is made up of 18 amino acids. Looked up from germline, CDR1 is SEHNR and CDR2 is FQNEAQ (reference sequence). Trimming removed 2 bases at V and 5 bases at J, with 21 bases between. CDR3 protein: CASSLRPRGARETGELFF. CDR3 in DNA: TGTGCCAGCAGCTTAAGGCCAAGAGGGGCCCGTGAGACCGGGGAGCTGTTTTTT.

The J gene is TRBJ2-5, the V gene TRBV11-2; TRBD1 matches at 7 bases. The J call is in doubt because the DNA end fits TRBJ2-7 better. The CDR3 is 14 amino acids. Germline lookup yields CDR1 SGHAT and CDR2 FQNNGV. CDR3 loop: CASSPPGQPYEQYF. CDR3 nucleotides: TGTGCCAGCAGCCCACCGGGACAGCCCTACGAGCAGTACTTC.

The rearrangement uses TRBV19 and TRBJ1-2; D possibly corresponds to TRBD1 (5 bases). This CDR3 has 15 amino acids. With 3 bases removed from V and 2 bases from J, the gap between germline ends came to 13 bases. Germline V gene data show CDR1 as LNHDA and CDR2 as SQIVND (reference sequence). The CDR3: CASSIWGLLNYGYTF. CDR3 sequence (DNA): TGTGCCAGTAGTATTTGGGGACTGTTGAACTATGGCTACACCTTC. Full variable domain (missing parts from reference TRBV19 and TRBJ1-2): DGGITQSPKYLFRKEGQNVTLSCEQNLNHDAMYWYRQDPGQGLRLIYYSQIVNDFQKGDIAEGYSVSREKKESFPLTVTSAQKNPTAFYLCASSIWGLLNYGYTFGSGTRLTVV.

This clone came up a few times. The chain couples TRBV4-1 to TRBJ1-2, with TRBD1 identical over 11 bases. Germline assignment: CDR1 MGHRA and CDR2 YSYEKL. V lost 4 bases to trimming and J lost 7 bases; unmatched junction nucleotides: 5. The CDR3 runs 14 residues. The CDR3 DNA follows: TGCGCCAGCAGCCTGCGGACAGGGGGCAGTGGCTACACCTTC. It encodes CASSLRTGGSGYTF.

The V and J genes are TRBV19 and TRBJ1-2, with D maybe TRBD1 (6 bases). This CDR3 is 13 amino acids long. Germline CDR1 LNHDA, CDR2 SQIVND (reference sequence). Trimming cost V 10 bases and J 6 bases, with 18 bases left between them. CDR3 region: CATGGRGSHGYTF. The CDR3 DNA sequence: TGTGCCACCGGGGGCAGGGGATCGCATGGCTACACCTTC.

This chain connects TRBV5-6 to TRBJ2-7; D is unclear. Trimming stripped 6 bases from V and 6 bases from J, with 19 bases between. The CDR3 loop spans 14 amino acids. Germline V gene sequence: CDR1 SGHDT, CDR2 YYEEEE. This CDR3 reads CASTLGRASVEQYF. CDR3 coding DNA: TGTGCCAGCACCCTAGGACGGGCCTCCGTCGAGCAGTACTTC.

This sequence joins TRBV4-2 and TRBJ1-1; TRBD1 agrees at 8 bases. The J segment lost 5 bases and the V segment lost 1 base, leaving 6 bases of the junction unmatched. CDR3 length equals 15 residues. Germline V gene lookup returns CDR1 LGHNA and CDR2 YNFKEQ. In nucleotides, the CDR3 is TGTGCCAGCAGCCAAGCAGGGGGCCCTCCGACTGAAGCTTTCTTT. It specifies CASSQAGGPPTEAFF.

J is TRBJ2-1 and V is TRBV7-6; 9 positions match TRBD1. Trimming took 4 bases from V and 7 from J; bases not matched to a gene: 11. This CDR3 region has 16 residues. The germline CDR1 and CDR2 sequences are SGHVS and FNYEAQ. The CDR3 sequence: CASSSPGTGSRNEQFF. As DNA, the CDR3 is TGTGCCAGCAGCTCACCCGGGACAGGGAGCAGAAATGAGCAGTTCTTC.

The chain joins TRBV15 to TRBJ2-7, with TRBD2 identical over 8 bases. Trimming at V came to 4 bases and at J to 0 bases, leaving 5 bases not matched to a gene. The CDR3 totals 15 residues. Germline CDR1 LNHNV, CDR2 YYDKDF (reference sequence). The CDR3 bases are TGTGCCACCAGCATGGGACTAGTATCCTCCTACGAGCAGTACTTC. Its translation is CATSMGLVSSYEQYF.

This sequence joins TRBV18 and TRBJ2-7; no clear D gene. V was pared by 0 bases and J by 2 bases, with 14 bases between. The length of the CDR3 is 16 residues. Germline CDR1 and CDR2: KGHSH and LQKENI. The CDR3 nucleotides read TGTGCCAGCTCACCACCCTCGTCAGATGGGACCTACGAGCAGTACTTC. It translates to CASSPPSSDGTYEQYF.

This chain links TRBV5-6 with TRBJ1-6; TRBD1 matches 7 bases. CDR1 is SGHDT, CDR2 YYEEEE, per germline. J lost 9 bases, V lost 0 bases, and 12 bases had no gene match. The CDR3 is made up of 17 amino acids. The CDR3 sequence is CASSLELGQRGRSPLHF. CDR3 nucleotide sequence: TGTGCCAGCAGCTTGGAGCTGGGACAGCGAGGGCGTTCACCCCTCCACTTT.

The chain joins TRBV20-1 to TRBJ1-2; D is ambiguous. The length of the CDR3 is 10 residues. V lost 4 bases and J lost 1, with 1 base in between. Germline V gene lookup returns CDR1 DFQATT and CDR2 SNEGSKA (reference sequence). The CDR3 reads CSANNYGYTF. CDR3 DNA sequence: TGCAGTGCTAATAACTATGGCTACACCTTC.

The rearrangement links TRBV2 to TRBJ1-2; the D is unclear. Trimming took off 7 bases at V and 3 bases at J, with 9 bases between the two ends. Germline loops: CDR1 SNHLY, CDR2 FYNNEI. The CDR3 totals 12 residues. The CDR3 coding sequence is TGTGCCAGCAATCCGAGAGACTATGGCTACACCTTC. Protein product: CASNPRDYGYTF.

This clone came up once. The chain has TRBV5-1 and TRBJ2-3, with D perhaps assigned TRBD1 or TRBD2 (5 bases each). The germline V and J ends were trimmed by 6 bases and 3 bases, with 11 bases remaining between them. The germline V gene has CDR1 SGHRS and CDR2 YFSETQ. The CDR3 extends over 13 amino acids. The DNA of the CDR3 is TGCGCCAGCACCCTGGGGGTAACAGATACGCAGTATTTT. Encoded protein: CASTLGVTDTQYF.

The sample holds one count of this clone. V is TRBV6-5 and J is TRBJ1-1, with D maybe TRBD1 (6 bases). Germline CDR1 reads MNHEY; CDR2 reads SVGAGI. V was cut by 7 bases and J by 4 bases, with 16 bases left in between. There are 14 residues in the CDR3. In DNA form, the CDR3 reads TGTGCCAGCACCGCCCGGGAGGGGGTCACTGAAGCTTTCTTT. This gives the protein CASTAREGVTEAFF.

V usage is TRBV4-1 and J usage is TRBJ1-2, with TRBD1 matching over 8 bases. V shed 2 bases, J shed 8 bases, and the junction held 13 bases outside the gene matches. In germline, CDR1 is MGHRA, CDR2 YSYEKL. The CDR3 sequence is 16 residues long. This CDR3 reads CASSQLSGTGAIGYTF. CDR3 DNA: TGCGCCAGCAGCCAATTGAGCGGGACAGGCGCTATCGGCTACACCTTC.

The rearrangement uses TRBV6-5 and TRBJ2-1; 9 bases fit TRBD1. V shed 7 bases and J 4 bases; nucleotides not matched to a gene: 8. The V gene's germline CDR1 is MNHEY and CDR2 SVGAGI. The CDR3 sequence is 15 residues long. The CDR3 DNA sequence: TGTGCCAGCAAACGAGCCGGGACAGGGTACAATGAGCAGTTCTTC. Amino acids: CASKRAGTGYNEQFF.

This rearrangement joins TRBV14 to TRBJ1-6; D is undetermined. V lost 4 bases, J lost 0 bases, and 7 bases lay in between. This CDR3 has 15 amino acids. From germline, CDR1 is SGHDN and CDR2 FVKESK. Here the CDR3 DNA reads TGTGCCAGCAGCCCCCCTGGCTCCTATAATTCACCCCTCCACTTT. It specifies CASSPPGSYNSPLHF.

The rearrangement joins TRBV9 to TRBJ2-5, with TRBD2 identical over 11 bases. The CDR3 contains 17 residues. CDR1 and CDR2 (germline): SGDLS, YYNGEE. The trim removed 0 bases at V and 1 base at J, leaving 5 bases unmatched. CDR3 amino acids: CASSVAPTSGGQETQYF. The DNA of the CDR3 is TGTGCCAGCAGCGTAGCCCCCACTAGCGGGGGCCAAGAGACCCAGTACTTC. The full variable domain, with the rest looked up from reference TRBV9 and TRBJ2-5, is DSGVTQTPKHLITATGQRVTLRCSPRSGDLSVYWYQQSLDQGLQFLIQYYNGEERAKGNILERFSAQQFPDLHSELNLSSLELGDSALYFCASSVAPTSGGQETQYFGPGTRLLVL.

As DNA, the CDR3 is TGTGCCAGCAGTGAGGAGGGACTAGCTGGCAATGAGCAGTTCTTC. It specifies CASSEEGLAGNEQFF. The rearrangement joins TRBV6-4 to TRBJ2-1, with 9 nucleotides matching TRBD2. Unmatched junction bases numbered 6, after V lost 3 bases and J lost 6 bases. The V gene's germline CDR1 is MRHNA and CDR2 SNTAGT. The CDR3 is 15 amino acids.